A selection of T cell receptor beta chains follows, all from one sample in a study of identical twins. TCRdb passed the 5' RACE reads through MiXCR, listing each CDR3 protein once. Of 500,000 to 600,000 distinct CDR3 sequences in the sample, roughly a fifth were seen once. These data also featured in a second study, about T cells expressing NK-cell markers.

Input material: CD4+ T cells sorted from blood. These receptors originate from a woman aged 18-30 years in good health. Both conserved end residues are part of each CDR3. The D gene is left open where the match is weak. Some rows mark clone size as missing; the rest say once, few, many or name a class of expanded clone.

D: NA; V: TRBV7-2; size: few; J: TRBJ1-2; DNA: TGTGCCAGCAGCATCGACCCAGCACAGGGCTACACCTTC; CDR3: CASSIDPAQGYTF
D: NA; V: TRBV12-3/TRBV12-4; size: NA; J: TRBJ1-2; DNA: TGTGCCAGCAGTCCACAGTACCTATACTATGGCTACACCTTC; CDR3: CASSPQYLYYGYTF
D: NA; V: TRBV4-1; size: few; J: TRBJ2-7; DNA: TGCGCCAGCAGCCAAGATAGTAATGTCAACCCCTACGAGCAGTACTTC; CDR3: CASSQDSNVNPYEQYF
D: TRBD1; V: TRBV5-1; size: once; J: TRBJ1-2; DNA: TGCGCCAGCAGCAACGATCCCTTCCCCGGGACAGCAAACTTC; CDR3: CASSNDPFPGTANF
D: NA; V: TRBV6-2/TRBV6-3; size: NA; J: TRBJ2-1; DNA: TGTGCCAGCAGTCGACTAGTACCGGAAAATGAGCAGTTCTTC; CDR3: CASSRLVPENEQFF
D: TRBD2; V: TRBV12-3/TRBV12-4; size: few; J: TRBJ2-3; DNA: TGTGCCAGCAGTTTAGATTCGACTAGCGGGCCCGCGGGTACGCAGTATTTT; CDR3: CASSLDSTSGPAGTQYF
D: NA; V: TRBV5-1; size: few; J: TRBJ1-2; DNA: TGCGCCAGCAGTCCAGACGGAGATAACTATGGCTACACCTTC; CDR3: CASSPDGDNYGYTF
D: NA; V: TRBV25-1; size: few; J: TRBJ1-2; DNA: TGTGCCAGTTCAGAAAATTACTATGGCTACACCTTC; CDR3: CASSENYYGYTF
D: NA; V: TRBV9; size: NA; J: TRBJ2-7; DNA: TGTGCCAGCAGCGCCTCAGCGGGTCCTACCTACGAGCAGTACTTC; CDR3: CASSASAGPTYEQYF
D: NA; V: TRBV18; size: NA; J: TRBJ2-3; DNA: TGTGCCAGCTCACCAACAGAGGGGGATACGCAGTATTTT; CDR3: CASSPTEGDTQYF
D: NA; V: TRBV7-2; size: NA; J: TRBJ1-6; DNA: TGTGCCAGCAGCTTAGTCCATGAACCACCCCTCCACTTT; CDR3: CASSLVHEPPLHF
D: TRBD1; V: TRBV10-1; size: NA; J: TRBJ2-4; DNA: TGCGCCAGCACCGGGACAGGGGGCGAAAACATTCAGTACTTC; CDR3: CASTGTGGENIQYF
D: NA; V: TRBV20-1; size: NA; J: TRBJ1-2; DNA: TGCAGTGCGGTCGGACCCGGTCTCTATGGCTACACCTTC; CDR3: CSAVGPGLYGYTF
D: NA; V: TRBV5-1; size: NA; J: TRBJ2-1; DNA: TGCGCCAGCAGCCCCGGCGGGCAGCCTTACAATGAGCAGTTCTTC; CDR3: CASSPGGQPYNEQFF
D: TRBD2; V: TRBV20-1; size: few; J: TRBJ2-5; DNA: TGCAGTGCAACGCCGGCACTAGCGGGAGGGGGGGAGACCCAGTACTTC; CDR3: CSATPALAGGGETQYF
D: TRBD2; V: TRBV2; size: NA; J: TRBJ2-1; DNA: TGTGCCAGCGGCCAGGTTCCTAGCGGGGCTATAAACAATGAGCAGTTCTTC; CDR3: CASGQVPSGAINNEQFF
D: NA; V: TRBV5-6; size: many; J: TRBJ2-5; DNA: TGTGCCAGCAGCTTGTTTGTAGTAGGGCAAGAGACCCAGTACTTC; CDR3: CASSLFVVGQETQYF
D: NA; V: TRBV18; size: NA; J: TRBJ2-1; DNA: TGTGCCAGCTCACTGGCGTCGGGAAAGCGGGAGCAGTTCTTC; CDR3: CASSLASGKREQFF
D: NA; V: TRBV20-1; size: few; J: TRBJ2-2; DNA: TGCAGTGTACCAGGGGCCGCGAACACCGGGGAGCTGTTTTTT; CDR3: CSVPGAANTGELFF
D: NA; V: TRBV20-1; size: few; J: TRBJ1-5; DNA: TGCAGTGCTGGGGCTTGGGGGATTAGCAATCAGCCCCAGCATTTT; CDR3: CSAGAWGISNQPQHF
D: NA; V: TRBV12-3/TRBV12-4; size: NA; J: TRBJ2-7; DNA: TGTGCCAGCAGTTTATTAAGTGGCAGTGTCTACGAGCAGTACTTC; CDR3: CASSLLSGSVYEQYF
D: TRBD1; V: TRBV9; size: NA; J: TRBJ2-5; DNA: TGTGCCAGCGCCGAGACAGGGAATTATCAAGAGACCCAGTACTTC; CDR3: CASAETGNYQETQYF
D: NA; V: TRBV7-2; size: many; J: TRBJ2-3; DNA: TGTGCCAGCAGCTTTGGGAGTCGGGCGCAGTATTTT; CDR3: CASSFGSRAQYF
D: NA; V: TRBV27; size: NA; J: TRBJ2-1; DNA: TGTGCCAGCACCCCGACCACGGTGTACAATGAGCAGTTCTTC; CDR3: CASTPTTVYNEQFF
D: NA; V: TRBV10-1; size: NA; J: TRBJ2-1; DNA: TGCGCCAGCAGTGAACCAGGACTGGGTGTATATGAGCAGTTCTTC; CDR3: CASSEPGLGVYEQFF
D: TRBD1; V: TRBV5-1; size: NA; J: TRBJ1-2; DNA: TGCGCCAGCGCCGTGATGACAGGGAACTATGGCTACACCTTC; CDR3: CASAVMTGNYGYTF
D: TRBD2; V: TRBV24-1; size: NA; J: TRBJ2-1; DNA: TGTGCCACCAGTGATCCGGGACTAGCGCCAAACAATGAGCAGTTCTTC; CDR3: CATSDPGLAPNNEQFF
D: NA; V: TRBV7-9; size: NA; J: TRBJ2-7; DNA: TGTGCCAGCAGCCCGGGGTCCAGGTTGGCCTACGAGCAGTACTTC; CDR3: CASSPGSRLAYEQYF
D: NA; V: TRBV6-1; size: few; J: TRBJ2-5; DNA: TGTGCCAGCAGTGAAGCCCTGCCCCAAGAGACCCAGTACTTC; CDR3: CASSEALPQETQYF
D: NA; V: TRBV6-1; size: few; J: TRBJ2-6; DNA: TGTGCCAGCCGGCGATCCGTCTCTGGGGCCAACGTCCTGACTTTC; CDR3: CASRRSVSGANVLTF
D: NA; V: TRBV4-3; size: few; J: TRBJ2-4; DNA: TGCGCCAGCAGCCAAGATAGCATAAGGTCCGGGCCCAAAAACATTCAGTACTTC; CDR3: CASSQDSIRSGPKNIQYF
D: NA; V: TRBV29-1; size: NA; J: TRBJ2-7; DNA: TGCAGCGCCCGGAGGGGCCACGAGCTGTACTTC; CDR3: CSARRGHELYF
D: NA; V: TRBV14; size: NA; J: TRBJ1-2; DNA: TGTGCCAGCAGCCAAGTCGAGCAGCCTAACTATGGCTACACCTTC; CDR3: CASSQVEQPNYGYTF
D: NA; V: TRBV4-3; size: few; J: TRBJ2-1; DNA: TGCGCCAGCAGCCAAGAGATGGGAACGCATCCTTATTTCTTC; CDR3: CASSQEMGTHPYFF
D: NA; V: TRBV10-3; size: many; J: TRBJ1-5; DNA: TGTGCCATCAGTGACCCAGCGCAGCCCCAGCATTTT; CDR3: CAISDPAQPQHF
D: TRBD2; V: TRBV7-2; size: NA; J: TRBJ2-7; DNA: TGTGCCAGCAGCTGGGCCTGGGGGGGTCTTAGCGAGCAGTACTTC; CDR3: CASSWAWGGLSEQYF
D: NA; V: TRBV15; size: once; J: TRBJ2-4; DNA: TGTGCCACCAGCAGAGGTGCAGGGAACAAAAACATTCAGTACTTC; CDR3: CATSRGAGNKNIQYF
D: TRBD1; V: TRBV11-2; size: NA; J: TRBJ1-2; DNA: TGTGCCAGCAGCTTAGGTCGGACAGGGGAAATCTCTAACTATGGCTACACCTTC; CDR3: CASSLGRTGEISNYGYTF
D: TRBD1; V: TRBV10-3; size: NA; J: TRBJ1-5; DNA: TGTGCCATCAGCACGACAGGGGGCAATCAGCCCCAGCATTTT; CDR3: CAISTTGGNQPQHF
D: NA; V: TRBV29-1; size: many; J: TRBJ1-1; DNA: TGCAGCGTTCTACCACAGGGAACTGAAGCTTTCTTT; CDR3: CSVLPQGTEAFF
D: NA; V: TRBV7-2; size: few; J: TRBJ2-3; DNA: TGTGCCAGCAGCTTCTATGCTAGATACACAGATACGCAGTATTTT; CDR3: CASSFYARYTDTQYF
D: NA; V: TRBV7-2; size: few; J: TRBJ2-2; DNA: TGTGCCAGCAGCCCTAAAACGGGGGCGCAGAACGGGGAGCTGTTTTTT; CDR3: CASSPKTGAQNGELFF
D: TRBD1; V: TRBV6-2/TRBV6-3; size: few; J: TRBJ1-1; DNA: TGTGCCAGCAGTCCACTCCCGACAGGGCTGAACACTGAAGCTTTCTTT; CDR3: CASSPLPTGLNTEAFF
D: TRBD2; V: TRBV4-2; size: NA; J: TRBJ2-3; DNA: TGTGCCAGCAGCGCCCGACTAGCGGGGGGCTTCACAGATACGCAGTATTTT; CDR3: CASSARLAGGFTDTQYF
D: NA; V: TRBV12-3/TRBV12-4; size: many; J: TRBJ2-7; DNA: TGTGCCAGCAGTTTACGGGACCCGCGAGGCGAGCAGTACTTC; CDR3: CASSLRDPRGEQYF
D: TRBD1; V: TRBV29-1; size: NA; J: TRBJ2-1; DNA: TGCAGCGTTGTGGGACAGGCACCAGACTCCTACAATGAGCAGTTCTTC; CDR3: CSVVGQAPDSYNEQFF
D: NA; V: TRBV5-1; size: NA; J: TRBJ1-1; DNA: TGCGCCAGCAGCCGGGGCCCAGGTGACACTGAAGCTTTCTTT; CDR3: CASSRGPGDTEAFF
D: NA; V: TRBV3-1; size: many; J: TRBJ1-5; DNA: TGTGCCAGCAGCCAAGCTCTCGGTCAGCCCCAGCATTTT; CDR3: CASSQALGQPQHF
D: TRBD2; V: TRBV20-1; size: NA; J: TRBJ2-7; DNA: TGCAGTGCACCACAACTAGCGGGGGGTAGTCCCTACGAGCAGTACTTC; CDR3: CSAPQLAGGSPYEQYF
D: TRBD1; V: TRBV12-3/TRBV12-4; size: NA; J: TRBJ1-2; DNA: TGTGCCAGCAGTTTAGGGGACAGAGCTGGCTACACCTTC; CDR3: CASSLGDRAGYTF
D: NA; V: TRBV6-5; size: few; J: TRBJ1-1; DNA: TGTGCCAGCAGTTACCTCCAAGCTGGCGACACTGAAGCTTTCTTT; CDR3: CASSYLQAGDTEAFF
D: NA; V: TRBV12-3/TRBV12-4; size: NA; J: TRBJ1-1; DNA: TGTGCCAGCAGTTTACGGTCAGGGAACACTGAAGCTTTCTTT; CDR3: CASSLRSGNTEAFF
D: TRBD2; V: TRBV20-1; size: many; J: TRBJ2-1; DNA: TGCAGTGCTAGAGATTGGACTAGCGGGAGCGGTGGTGAGCAGTTCTTC; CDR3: CSARDWTSGSGGEQFF
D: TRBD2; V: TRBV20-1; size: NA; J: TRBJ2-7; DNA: TGCAGTGCTAGAGTCGTGGGGGGGGCCTACGAGCAGTACTTC; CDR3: CSARVVGGAYEQYF
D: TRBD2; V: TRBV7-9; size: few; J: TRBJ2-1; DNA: TGTGCCAGCAGCTTAAGCGGCGGGAGGGCCAATGAGCAGTTCTTC; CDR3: CASSLSGGRANEQFF